Following are 18 T cell receptor beta chains from one sample sequenced in a study of T cells in localized non-small cell lung cancer. Data came from immunoSEQ multiplex PCR; TCRdb stores just in-frame clones and leaves some out. The sample holds 40,000 to 55,000 clones, around 81% seen once. The sequencing used peripheral blood mononuclear cells, collected before any cancer treatment. The source of these receptors is a man aged 35-69 years with stage III lung adenocarcinoma.

The rearrangement uses TRBV7-2 and TRBJ2-1, with no clear D. Trimming left V 5 bases short and J 10 bases short, with 9 bases between. Germline V lookup: CDR1 SGHTA, CDR2 FQGNSA. The CDR3 has 11 amino acids. CDR3 sequence reads: CASSQNWEQFF. CDR3 bases: TGTGCCAGCAGCCAAAACTGGGAGCAGTTCTTC.

This chain uses TRBV19 with TRBJ2-3, with D unresolved. CDR1 and CDR2 (germline): LNHDA, SQIVND (reference sequence). V lost 5 bases and J 2 bases, leaving 23 bases between the germline ends. This CDR3 has 18 amino acids. For the CDR3, the DNA is TGTGCCAGTAGTGGAGCCCTGGGCTCCCACCCATCCACAGATACGCAGTATTTT. It translates to CASSGALGSHPSTDTQYF.

This chain links TRBV5-1 with TRBJ2-3; D gene ambiguous. The germline V gene has CDR1 SGHRS and CDR2 YFSETQ. Trimming pared 4 bases from V and 4 bases from J, leaving 10 bases between. This CDR3 spans 13 amino acids. CDR3 sequence reads: CASSRTTADTQYF. The CDR3 DNA follows: TGCGCCAGCAGCAGGACGACGGCAGATACGCAGTATTTT.

The V and J genes are TRBV6-1 and TRBJ2-2; possible D gene TRBD1, 5 bases. Germline-derived CDR1 and CDR2 are MNHNS and SASEGT. CDR3 length: 12 residues. V dropped 6 bases and J dropped 7 bases, with 9 bases sitting between them. The chain's CDR3 is CASSAGFGELFF. The CDR3 nucleotides read TGTGCCAGCAGCGCAGGGTTCGGGGAGCTGTTTTTT.

This clone came up once. The chain combines TRBV5-4 with TRBJ2-5, with D possibly matching TRBD1 (5 bases). Germline V gene lookup returns CDR1 SGHNT and CDR2 YYREEE (reference sequence). With 4 bases removed from V and 1 base from J, the gap between germline ends came to 14 bases. CDR3 size: 15 residues. CDR3 DNA: TGTGCCAGCAGCACCTTCCCAGGGCGCCAAGAGACCCAGTACTTC. It is translated as CASSTFPGRQETQYF.

This clone was recorded a few times. This rearrangement joins TRBV9 to TRBJ2-7; D uncertain. The CDR3 sequence is 11 residues long. V dropped 0 bases and J dropped 6 bases, with 4 bases sitting between them. The V gene's germline CDR1 is SGDLS and CDR2 YYNGEE. CDR3 sequence: CASSVGAEQYF. In nucleotides, the CDR3 is TGTGCCAGCAGCGTAGGGGCCGAGCAGTACTTC.

This clone was detected a few times. V and J are TRBV14 and TRBJ2-3; TRBD1 is a possible D gene (5 bases). The germline V and J ends were trimmed by 0 bases and 0 bases, with 7 bases remaining between them. The germline V gene encodes CDR1 SGHDN and CDR2 FVKESK. The CDR3 runs to 15 residues. The CDR3 bases are TGTGCCAGCAGCCAAGATGGGGCTAGCACAGATACGCAGTATTTT. Translating it yields CASSQDGASTDTQYF.

This clone was observed a single time. The chain recombines TRBV7-8 with TRBJ1-4; D unresolved. V lost 3 bases and J lost 8, with 13 bases in between. CDR3 length equals 14 residues. The germline V gene encodes CDR1 SGHVS and CDR2 FQNEAQ. For the CDR3, the DNA is TGTGCCAGCAGCTTCTCCCGGGTCGAAGAAAAACTGTTTTTT. This codes for CASSFSRVEEKLFF. Looking up the rest from reference TRBV7-8 and TRBJ1-4 gives the full variable domain: GAGVSQSPRYKVAKRGQDVALRCDPISGHVSLFWYQQALGQGPEFLTYFQNEAQLDKSGLPSDRFFAERPEGSVSTLKIQRTQQEDSAVYLCASSFSRVEEKLFFGSGTQLSVL.

The gene calls are TRBV4-2 and TRBJ1-5; D possibly corresponds to TRBD1 (5 bases). The germline V gene has CDR1 LGHNA and CDR2 YNFKEQ. The V gene lost 5 bases and the J gene lost 2 bases, with 10 bases spanning the gap. CDR3 size: 14 residues. CDR3 nucleotide sequence: TGTGCCAGCAGCGTTCAGGGTGGCAATCAGCCCCAGCATTTT. It encodes CASSVQGGNQPQHF.

The chain combines TRBV27 with TRBJ2-7, with a tentative D call TRBD2 (6 bases). V lost 8 bases and J 2 bases, leaving 13 bases between the germline ends. The germline CDR1 and CDR2 sequences are MNHEY and SMNVEV (reference sequence). The CDR3 contains 13 residues. The CDR3 nucleotides are TGTGCCAGCTCCGGGGGACCCACCTACGAGCAGTACTTC. Translating it yields CASSGGPTYEQYF.

The gene calls are TRBV9 and TRBJ2-3, with 12 positions matching TRBD2. CDR1 SGDLS and CDR2 YYNGEE come from the germline V gene. The CDR3 has 15 residues. With V trimmed by 7 bases and J by 6 bases, 9 bases remained unmatched. The CDR3 DNA follows: TGTGCCAGCGGCCGCCTAGCGGGGGGGACTGATACGCAGTATTTT. This translates into CASGRLAGGTDTQYF.

V and J are TRBV6-6 and TRBJ1-6; D perhaps matches TRBD1 (6 bases). Trimming left V 3 bases short and J 9 bases short, with 18 bases between. The CDR3 is made up of 16 amino acids. Per the germline V gene, CDR1 is MNHNY and CDR2 is SVGAGI (reference sequence). DNA of the CDR3: TGTGCCAGCAGTTATAGCGGGGGCACACGGGGTTCACCCCTCCACTTT. Translation: CASSYSGGTRGSPLHF.

The chain carries TRBV28 and TRBJ2-7, with 7 positions matching TRBD2. Germline V lookup: CDR1 MDHEN, CDR2 SYDVKM. Germline trimming cut 4 bases from V and 0 bases from J; bases unmatched to any gene: 12. The CDR3 is 17 amino acids. The CDR3: CASSSARAGLSSYEQYF. The CDR3 DNA follows: TGTGCCAGCAGTTCAGCTCGAGCGGGGCTGAGCTCCTACGAGCAGTACTTC.

The chain has TRBV4-2 and TRBJ2-2; D may be TRBD2 (6 bases). The CDR3 spans 13 residues. Per the germline V gene, CDR1 is LGHNA and CDR2 is YNFKEQ. The V end was cut by 2 bases, the J end by 6 bases, with 7 bases between. CDR3 bases: TGTGCCAGCAGCCAATCGGGGGCCGGGGAGCTGTTTTTT. It yields the protein CASSQSGAGELFF.

This clone was seen once. The chain carries TRBV7-8 and TRBJ2-7; D is undetermined. CDR3 length equals 16 residues. From germline, CDR1 is SGHVS and CDR2 FQNEAQ. The V end was cut by 4 bases, the J end by 0 bases, with 16 bases between. CDR3 sequence (DNA): TGTGCCAGCAGCTCAGAGGACCGAGTCTACTCCTACGAGCAGTACTTC. It encodes CASSSEDRVYSYEQYF. The full variable domain, completed using reference TRBV7-8 and TRBJ2-7, is GAGVSQSPRYKVAKRGQDVALRCDPISGHVSLFWYQQALGQGPEFLTYFQNEAQLDKSGLPSDRFFAERPEGSVSTLKIQRTQQEDSAVYLCASSSEDRVYSYEQYFGPGTRLTVT.

This rearrangement joins TRBV14 to TRBJ1-2; D remains ambiguous. The CDR3 totals 13 residues. Germline V lookup: CDR1 SGHDN, CDR2 FVKESK. The V end lost 4 bases, the J end lost 3 bases, and 9 bases lay between the germline ends. CDR3 sequence: CASSPDTDYGYTF. For the CDR3, the DNA is TGTGCCAGCAGCCCTGACACCGACTATGGCTACACCTTC.

The chain couples TRBV5-1 to TRBJ2-3; D ambiguous. The germline gives CDR1 SGHRS, CDR2 YFSETQ. The CDR3 sequence is 16 residues long. V lost 4 bases to trimming and J lost 5 bases, with 20 bases between them. The CDR3 nucleotides are TGCGCCAGCAGCCCGGCTTCGACCCCAATGGGAGATACGCAGTATTTT. This gives the protein CASSPASTPMGDTQYF.

The chain is built from TRBV27 and TRBJ2-1; D tentatively reads TRBD1 or TRBD2 (5 bases each). Trimming removed 6 bases from V and 5 bases from J, with 11 bases in between. CDR1 MNHEY and CDR2 SMNVEV come from the germline V gene (reference sequence). This CDR3 is built from 13 residues. CDR3 protein: CASSHRGDNEQFF. In nucleotides, the CDR3 is TGTGCCAGCAGCCACCGGGGCGACAATGAGCAGTTCTTC.